Reported below is one T cell receptor (beta chain). The protocol was immunoSEQ multiplex PCR, while the TCRdb copy is restricted to in-frame clones and leaves out a portion. Of fewer than 200,000 clones listed, over 75% are singletons. The entry originates in a study of blood T cell repertoires in COVID-19. The receptor's source is a man aged 35-49 years with active or convalescent COVID-19. The sample was peripheral blood.

CDR3 DNA sequence: TGTGCCAGCAGCTTCGTCAGGGGCCCCGCCGGGGCCAACGTCCTGACTTTC. Translated, it gives CASSFVRGPAGANVLTF. V usage is TRBV11-2 and J usage is TRBJ2-6, with a possible D match to TRBD1 (6 bases). The germline gives CDR1 SGHAT, CDR2 FQNNGV. The germline V and J ends were trimmed by 3 bases and 4 bases, with 16 bases remaining between them. CDR3 length: 17 residues.